The TCR beta chain described here comes from a study of T cells after yellow fever vaccination. Study-wide points: The booster response re-showed most primary clones: around 95% CD4, more than 70% CD8.

MiXCR, applied by TCRdb to the 5' RACE reads, yields one record per CDR3 protein. The table lists under 700,000 distinct CDR3 sequences, about a sixth of them singletons. On this clonotype: Its target is not known.

V lost 1 base and J lost 4, with 13 bases in between. Per the germline V gene, CDR1 is LGHDT and CDR2 is YNNKEL (reference sequence). The CDR3 is 16 amino acids. The sequencing here drew on PBMCs, taken roughly 5 days after the first yellow fever vaccination. The receptor was derived from a man in his late teens or twenties who received the YFV17D yellow fever vaccine. The chain couples TRBV3-1 to TRBJ2-2; possibly TRBD2 for D (5 bases). The CDR3 reads CASSQVIGVSTGELFF. The CDR3 nucleotides read TGTGCCAGCAGCCAAGTTATCGGGGTGAGCACCGGGGAGCTGTTTTTT.